The T cell receptor beta chain under discussion was sequenced for a study of blood T cell repertoires in COVID-19 (dated by TCRdb to the early 2020s). Background for the entire study: Collaborator samples came from the United States, Italy and Spain and covered acute and convalescent phases of COVID-19. The prospective study material was composed of cDNA or gDNA derived from T cells, B-cell-depleted T cells, or PBMCs. Deeply sampled blood TCRbeta repertoires from subjects exposed to, actively infected with, or recovered from COVID-19 were included in the dataset. The repertoires were released in a freely available public database meant as a resource for research on the immune response to SARS-CoV-2. The samples were drawn from the first 160 participants of the ongoing ImmuneRACE study and from 950 to 1,500 subjects provided by 6 global collaborators. Sample metadata almost always included a de-identified subject ID, COVID-19 status, age in years and sex. Where available, HLA class I and class II types were taken from metadata supplied by the sample provider and were not determined by assay-based typing.

The paper as a whole reports these results and caveats: Clinical and demographic metadata were provided uncurated, with the amount varying by source and participant.

TCRbeta CDR3 regions were amplified from genomic DNA using the immunoSEQ Assay, a bias-controlled multiplex PCR. The paper's data handling went like this. Within the assay, amplification of reference gene primers was used to estimate how many nucleated cells each sample contained. To quantify the absolute abundance of each unique TCRbeta CDR3 rearrangement, sequence reads were collapsed and filtered. For each sample, productive Simpson clonality was calculated as the square root of Simpson's diversity index across productive rearrangements. TCRdb re-hosts the immuneACCESS table, in-frame sequences only. Its copies lack some clones; in the studies checked, an unresolved V gene accounts for under half of them, and the cause for the rest is not known. That table supplies the V and J calls and clone size; D and trimming were determined from the DNA. The sample contains 350,000 or so clones, approximately 83% of them found a single time. The ten most abundant clones make up approximately 4.4% of the sample.

About this clone itself: The clone's antigen remains unknown. The input lacks base qualities; no much larger clone sits a single base away.

The CDR3 holds 16 amino acids from the cysteine to the phenylalanine. The kept DNA is CDR3 alone, 48 bases in frame from the first base. Unmatched junction bases come to 6, with V trimmed by 0 bases and J by 4 bases. Looking up the germline V gene yields CDR1 SGDLS and CDR2 YYNGEE. Participants in the prospective study were enrolled through a virtual design, were aged about 18 to 89 years, and lived in approximately 25 United States geographic areas. In the prospective study, cohorts were assigned on the basis of participant-reported clinical history obtained from a screening survey and a study questionnaire. Each participant in the prospective study had whole blood, serum and a nasopharyngeal or oropharyngeal swab collected by mobile phlebotomists. Over a roughly 2-month period, participants in the prospective study had the option of providing additional blood draws and questionnaires. Before DNA extraction, prospective study blood samples were shipped either frozen or at room temperature.

Here the chain combines TRBV9 and TRBJ1-3, with 8 junctional bases fitting TRBD1. The sequence derives from a woman aged 40 to 50 with acute COVID-19. Sequencing input: PBMCs or T cells enriched from blood (not recorded which). The CDR3 sequence is CASSVEWGTGGNTIYF. Here is the DNA: TGTGCCAGCAGCGTAGAGTGGGGGACAGGCGGAAACACCATATATTTT.